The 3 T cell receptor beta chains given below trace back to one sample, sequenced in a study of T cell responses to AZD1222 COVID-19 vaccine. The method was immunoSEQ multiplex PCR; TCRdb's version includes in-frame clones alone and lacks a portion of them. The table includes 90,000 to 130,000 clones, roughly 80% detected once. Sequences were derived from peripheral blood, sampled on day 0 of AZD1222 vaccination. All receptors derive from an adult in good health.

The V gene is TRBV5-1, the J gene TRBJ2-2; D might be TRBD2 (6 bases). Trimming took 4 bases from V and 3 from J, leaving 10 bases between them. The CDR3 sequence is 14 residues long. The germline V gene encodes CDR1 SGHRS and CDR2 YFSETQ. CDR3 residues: CASSRTGDTGELFF. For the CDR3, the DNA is TGCGCCAGCAGCCGTACGGGAGACACCGGGGAGCTGTTTTTT.

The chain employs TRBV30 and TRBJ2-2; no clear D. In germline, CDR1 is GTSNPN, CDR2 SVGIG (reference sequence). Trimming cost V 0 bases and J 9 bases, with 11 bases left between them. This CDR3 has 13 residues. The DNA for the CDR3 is TGTGCCTGGAGTGTACCCGCTGGGCGGGAGCTGTTTTTT. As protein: CAWSVPAGRELFF. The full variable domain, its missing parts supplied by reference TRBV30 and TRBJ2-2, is SQTIHQWPATLVQPVGSPLSLECTVEGTSNPNLYWYRQAAGRGLQLLFYSVGIGQISSEVPQNLSASRPQDRQFILSSKKLLLSDSGFYLCAWSVPAGRELFFGEGSRLTVL.

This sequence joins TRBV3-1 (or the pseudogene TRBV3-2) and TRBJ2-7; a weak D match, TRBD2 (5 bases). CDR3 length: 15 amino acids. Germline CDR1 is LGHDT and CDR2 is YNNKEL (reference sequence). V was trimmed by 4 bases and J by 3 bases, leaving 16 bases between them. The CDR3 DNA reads TGTGCCAGCAGCCTCCGCCACGCGGGCGGCTACGAGCAGTACTTC. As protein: CASSLRHAGGYEQYF.